These 27 T cell receptor beta chains came from one sample sequenced in a study of cytomegalovirus exposure and HLA in healthy donors. Use of 60 Vbeta and 13 Jbeta primers characterized the PCR. Generated by immunoSEQ multiplex PCR, the TCRdb table keeps only in-frame clones and is missing some. Of around 120,000 clones in the sample, about 80% were seen once. Sequencing used PBMCs. The origin of the receptors is a female donor in good health and CMV-seropositive.

The chain employs TRBV7-9 and TRBJ2-7, with 10 bases lining up with TRBD1. CDR1 and CDR2 (germline): SEHNR, FQNEAQ (reference sequence). Trimming took 2 bases from V and 3 from J; bases not matched to a gene: 4. The CDR3 extends over 15 amino acids. The CDR3 loop reads CASSLPGQGIYEQYF. As DNA, the CDR3 is TGTGCCAGCAGCTTACCGGGACAGGGGATCTACGAGCAGTACTTC.

This chain's CDR3 is CASSQDWTSGGADTQYF. Here the CDR3 DNA reads TGCGCCAGCAGCCAAGATTGGACTAGCGGGGGGGCAGATACGCAGTATTTT. The gene calls are TRBV4-3 and TRBJ2-3, with 15 bases that match TRBD2. After removal of 0 bases from V and 4 bases from J, the junction contained 2 bases not matched to a gene. Germline assignment: CDR1 LGHNA and CDR2 YSLEER. The CDR3 is 17 residues long.

This clone was recorded only once. This chain joins TRBV29-1 and TRBJ1-2; a weak D match, TRBD1 (5 bases). Germline V gives CDR1 SQVTM, CDR2 ANQGSEA. This CDR3 contains 12 residues. The V end was cut by 6 bases, the J end by 8 bases, with 16 bases between. DNA for the CDR3: TGCAGCGTGGACTTGCGGGGCTACGGCTACACCTTC. It codes for CSVDLRGYGYTF.

J is TRBJ1-6 and V is TRBV11-2; D is unclear. Trimming shortened V by 1 base and J by 7 bases, and 11 bases separated the two germline ends. Per germline, CDR1 SGHAT and CDR2 FQNNGV. The CDR3 covers 15 residues. CDR3 in amino acids: CASSLVGVGNSPLHF. CDR3 in DNA: TGTGCCAGCAGCTTAGTCGGGGTAGGGAATTCACCCCTCCACTTT.

About this clone itself: One end of the junction varies from germline; a read error may be responsible. This chain connects TRBV11-2 to TRBJ1-1; D is ambiguous. Germline lookup yields CDR1 SGHAT and CDR2 FQNNGV. This CDR3 comprises 11 residues. The CDR3 coding sequence is TGTGCCAGCAGCTTAGATCTCGGGAAGAGCTTT. Protein: CASSLDLGKSF.

A few counts support this clone. The rearrangement links TRBV5-6 to TRBJ1-3; maybe TRBD1 (5 bases). This CDR3 spans 16 amino acids. With 5 bases removed from V and 0 bases from J, the gap between germline ends came to 15 bases. Per the germline V gene, CDR1 is SGHDT and CDR2 is YYEEEE. CDR3 loop: CASRPQEWISGNTIYF. The CDR3 DNA reads TGTGCCAGCAGGCCACAGGAATGGATCTCTGGAAACACCATATATTTT.

The CDR3 reads CASSQAGGTNQPQHF. In DNA form, the CDR3 reads TGTGCCAGCAGCCAAGCCGGAGGGACTAATCAGCCCCAGCATTTT. The chain links TRBV4-2 to TRBJ1-5, with D tentatively TRBD1 (5 bases). V was trimmed by 1 base and J by 4 bases, leaving 11 bases between them. CDR1 and CDR2 from the germline V gene are LGHNA and YNFKEQ. The CDR3 length is 15 residues.

The CDR3 sequence: CASSYSGGPGNTIYF. CDR3 nucleotide sequence: TGTGCCAGCAGTTACTCTGGTGGCCCTGGAAACACCATATATTTT. The V call is TRBV6-5, the J call TRBJ1-3; D not resolved. V was shortened by 0 bases and J by 2 bases, with 8 bases between the two germline ends. From germline, CDR1 is MNHEY and CDR2 SVGAGI. The CDR3 totals 15 residues.

Comment on this clone: The germline gene is not matched at one end of the junction; a read error may be the cause. The V call is TRBV7-7, the J call TRBJ2-7, with D hard to call. CDR3 length: 13 residues. Germline loops: CDR1 SSHAT, CDR2 FNYEAQ (reference sequence). The CDR3 coding sequence is TGTGCTAGCACCAGGCTAATGGGCTACGAGCAGTACTTC. Amino acid sequence: CASTRLMGYEQYF.

The V and J genes are TRBV20-1 and TRBJ1-2, with 7 bases that match TRBD1. The CDR3 runs to 10 residues. V lost 5 bases and J lost 6; bases outside the gene matches: 0. Germline V CDR1 and CDR2: DFQATT, SNEGSKA (reference sequence). CDR3 sequence: CSAGTDGYTF. The CDR3 nucleotides are TGCAGTGCTGGGACAGATGGCTACACCTTC.

The genes are TRBV7-6 and TRBJ1-1; D remains ambiguous. Trimming removed 1 base at V and 0 bases at J, with 9 bases between. CDR1 is SGHVS, CDR2 FNYEAQ, per germline. The CDR3 extends over 15 amino acids. The CDR3 coding sequence is TGTGCCAGCAGCTTAGGAGAACCTGTGAACACTGAAGCTTTCTTT. Its translation: CASSLGEPVNTEAFF.

The CDR3 DNA reads as TGTGCCAGCAGCGTTTCAGGGGGTCTTTGGGACATTCAGTACTTC. Translation: CASSVSGGLWDIQYF. The chain is built from TRBV9 and TRBJ2-4; 7 nucleotides line up with TRBD1. This CDR3 has 15 amino acids. Germline lookup yields CDR1 SGDLS and CDR2 YYNGEE. Trimming took 2 bases from V and 8 from J; bases not matched to a gene: 10.

The DNA for the CDR3 is TGTGCCAGCAGCTTAGCGGTAAGCTCCTACGAGCAGTACTTC. This codes for CASSLAVSSYEQYF. The J gene is TRBJ2-5, the V gene TRBV13; D ambiguous. The J call may not be correct, given that the DNA end is closer to TRBJ2-7. The CDR3 runs 14 residues. Germline CDR1 is PRHDT and CDR2 is FYEKMQ (reference sequence).

This clone was counted between two and nine times. The chain is built from TRBV6-1 and TRBJ1-2, with 9 bases aligning to TRBD1. The CDR3 has 13 amino acids. V shed 4 bases and J 4 bases; nucleotides not matched to a gene: 1. Germline loops: CDR1 MNHNS, CDR2 SASEGT. The CDR3 spells CASSVTGGYGYTF. The CDR3, as DNA: TGTGCCAGCAGTGTGACAGGGGGCTATGGCTACACCTTC.

The V and J genes are TRBV7-9 and TRBJ1-2; TRBD1 matches at 8 bases. Germline values: CDR1 SEHNR, CDR2 FQNEAQ (reference sequence). This CDR3 spans 17 amino acids. V was clipped by 3 bases and J by 6 bases; unmatched bases: 15. The CDR3 reads CASSLTGDRSKSDGYTF. CDR3 nucleotide sequence: TGTGCCAGCAGCTTGACTGGGGACAGGAGCAAATCTGATGGCTACACCTTC.

The chain is built from TRBV5-1 and TRBJ2-7; 7 bases match TRBD1. CDR1 is SGHRS, CDR2 YFSETQ, per germline. Trimming removed 1 base from V and 3 bases from J; junction bases left unmatched: 1. CDR3 length: 13 residues. CDR3 region: CASSLTGDYEQYF. CDR3 nucleotide sequence: TGCGCCAGCAGCTTGACAGGGGACTACGAGCAGTACTTC.

The chain carries TRBV7-3 and TRBJ1-1, with TRBD1 matching over 7 bases. This CDR3 has 14 residues. In germline, CDR1 is SGHTA, CDR2 FQGTGA. The ends lost 6 bases at V and 4 bases at J; junction bases unmatched: 8. CDR3 DNA sequence: TGTGCCAGCAGTGACAGGGCTGGAAGCACTGAAGCTTTCTTT. Translated, it gives CASSDRAGSTEAFF.

The CDR3 region is CASSSGQPWGNQPQHF. The CDR3 DNA sequence: TGTGCCAGCAGCTCAGGACAGCCTTGGGGCAATCAGCCCCAGCATTTT. This chain uses TRBV7-8 with TRBJ1-5; the D gene is possibly TRBD1 (6 bases). This CDR3 region has 16 residues. CDR1 and CDR2 (germline): SGHVS, FQNEAQ. V dropped 4 bases and J dropped 2 bases, with 15 bases sitting between them.

Details on this clone: This CDR3 is also generated by other DNA sequences in the sample. The chain joins TRBV9 to TRBJ1-1; the D gene is possibly TRBD1 (6 bases). V was clipped by 3 bases and J by 10 bases, with 16 bases between them. This CDR3 is built from 13 residues. CDR1 SGDLS and CDR2 YYNGEE come from the germline V gene. DNA for the CDR3: TGTGCCAGCAGCGGGGGGGGCCCAGGCGGAGCTTTCTTT. Translation gives CASSGGGPGGAFF. Supplemented by reference TRBV9 and TRBJ1-1, the full variable domain reads DSGVTQTPKHLITATGQRVTLRCSPRSGDLSVYWYQQSLDQGLQFLIQYYNGEERAKGNILERFSAQQFPDLHSELNLSSLELGDSALYFCASSGGGPGGAFFGQGTRLTVV.

The table lists this clone with a count of one. V and J are TRBV28 and TRBJ2-5; D may be TRBD2 (5 bases). This CDR3 has 13 residues. Trimming removed 8 bases from V and 1 base from J, with 11 bases in between. Germline V gene lookup returns CDR1 MDHEN and CDR2 SYDVKM. CDR3 nucleotide sequence: TGTGCCAGCGCCCGGACTCCCCAAGAGACCCAGTACTTC. Its protein product is CASARTPQETQYF.

The V call is TRBV29-1, the J call TRBJ1-2; the match to TRBD1 covers 9 bases. V dropped 7 bases and J dropped 6; count of bases not matched to a gene: 3. CDR3 length equals 11 residues. Germline V CDR1 and CDR2: SQVTM, ANQGSEA. The DNA of the CDR3 is TGCAGCGGGGGACAGGGAAATGGCTACACCTTC. Translating gives CSGGQGNGYTF.

The gene calls are TRBV30 and TRBJ1-2; TRBD1 matches 8 bases. The CDR3 runs to 11 residues. The V segment lost 6 bases and the J segment 6 bases; nucleotides outside the gene matches: 3. Per germline, CDR1 GTSNPN and CDR2 SVGIG (reference sequence). CDR3 residues: CACGTGHGYTF. In DNA form, the CDR3 reads TGTGCCTGCGGGACAGGCCATGGCTACACCTTC.

Points on this clone: One end of the junction is discordant with germline, which a read error may explain. The chain links TRBV7-7 to TRBJ2-7, with a weak D call TRBD1 (5 bases). The CDR3 loop spans 13 amino acids. The germline V gene encodes CDR1 SSHAT and CDR2 FNYEAQ (reference sequence). The CDR3 region is CASSHTGSTEQYF. The CDR3 region has the DNA TGTGCTAGCAGCCATACAGGTTCTACGGAGCAGTACTTC.

J is TRBJ1-1 and V is TRBV30, with 9 bases matching TRBD1. The V segment lost 3 bases and the J segment 5 bases; nucleotides outside the gene matches: 7. The CDR3 runs to 14 residues. Germline CDR1 is GTSNPN and CDR2 is SVGIG (reference sequence). CDR3: CAWRGPGTGTEAFF. CDR3 nucleotide sequence: TGTGCCTGGAGAGGTCCCGGGACAGGGACTGAAGCTTTCTTT.

The rearrangement uses TRBV7-2 and TRBJ2-4; 7 bases map to TRBD2. This CDR3 comprises 14 residues. Germline CDR1 and CDR2: SGHTA and FQGNSA. The junction had 2 bases not matched to a gene; V was cut back by 1 base and J by 5 bases. CDR3 nucleotide sequence: TGTGCCAGCAGCTTAGGTCTAGCGGAAAACATTCAGTACTTC. This encodes CASSLGLAENIQYF.

The chain links TRBV6-6 to TRBJ1-1, with D perhaps matching TRBD1 (5 bases). V lost 5 bases and J 6 bases, leaving 19 bases between the germline ends. The germline V gene encodes CDR1 MNHNY and CDR2 SVGAGI (reference sequence). CDR3 size: 15 residues. CDR3 in DNA: TGTGCCAGCAGTACCCGGGGGGGAAGGGACCCTGAAGCTTTCTTT. Its protein is CASSTRGGRDPEAFF.

The chain joins TRBV5-1 to TRBJ1-2; TRBD1 matches at 9 bases. The CDR3 runs 13 residues. From germline, CDR1 is SGHRS and CDR2 YFSETQ. The ends lost 1 base at V and 6 bases at J; junction bases unmatched: 1. The CDR3 loop reads CASSLRQGDGYTF. For the CDR3, the DNA is TGCGCCAGCAGCTTGAGACAGGGGGATGGCTACACCTTC. Full variable domain (missing parts from reference TRBV5-1 and TRBJ1-2): KAGVTQTPRYLIKTRGQQVTLSCSPISGHRSVSWYQQTPGQGLQFLFEYFSETQRNKGNFPGRFSGRQFSNSRSEMNVSTLELGDSALYLCASSLRQGDGYTFGSGTRLTVV.